Reported below is one T cell receptor beta chain. The data belong to a study of shared T cell receptors in the human thymus. Clones were sequenced by immunoSEQ multiplex PCR, and TCRdb holds only the in-frame ones, with some missing. This sample has approximately 730,000 clones, with roughly 85% found just once. This sample was shared with a second study, whose subject was human thymus T cells.

This sequence was found in a girl in the first two years of life with a congenital heart defect. Sequenced input: thymocytes.

DNA for the CDR3: TGCGCCAGCAGCGTGACCCGGTATGACAGGCCGAACACTGAAGCTTTCTTT. Its protein is CASSVTRYDRPNTEAFF. This sequence joins TRBV5-1 and TRBJ1-1, with a possible D match to TRBD1 (6 bases). The germline V gene encodes CDR1 SGHRS and CDR2 YFSETQ. The CDR3 totals 17 residues. Between the trimmed V and J ends, which lost 4 bases and 1 base, there was a span of 20 bases. The variable domain in full, with the rest retrieved from reference TRBV5-1 and TRBJ1-1, is KAGVTQTPRYLIKTRGQQVTLSCSPISGHRSVSWYQQTPGQGLQFLFEYFSETQRNKGNFPGRFSGRQFSNSRSEMNVSTLELGDSALYLCASSVTRYDRPNTEAFFGQGTRLTVV.